The present TCR beta chain was sequenced within a study of shared T cell receptors in the human thymus. Germline loops: CDR1 SGHDT, CDR2 YYEEEE. Trimming cost V 2 bases and J 10 bases, with 18 bases left between them. This CDR3 has 15 amino acids. Profiled with immunoSEQ multiplex PCR; TCRdb holds only in-frame clones, not every one. Of roughly 710,000 clones listed, 70% to 90% are singletons. These sequences were also reported in another study, on human thymus T cells. That paper adds: Resections from corrective heart surgery provided thymus tissue. The authors found apparently biased V and J gene usage in thymic and blood repertoires.

The chain couples TRBV5-6 to TRBJ1-4; TRBD1 might be the D (5 bases). Material: thymocytes. The sequence derives from a girl under three years old with a congenital heart defect. CDR3 region: CASSLRRPGGGKLFF. CDR3 DNA: TGTGCCAGCAGCTTACGCCGCCCTGGCGGGGGAAAACTGTTTTTT.